Following are 16 T cell receptor beta chains from one sample sequenced in a study of T cells in Graves' hyperthyroidism and ophthalmopathy. TCR beta CDR3 sequences were amplified from RNA transcripts. Using the HTBI primer set, a first-round RT-PCR was run on the TCR CDR3. MiXCR was run by TCRdb on the multiplex PCR reads, yielding one entry per CDR3 protein. The table includes 550,000 to 600,000 distinct CDR3 sequences, just over 45% detected once. Material: peripheral blood or thyroid tissue (not recorded which). These receptors all stem from an adult woman with Graves' disease, either hyperthyroidism or ophthalmopathy (not recorded which).

This clonotype came up many times. The chain carries TRBV27 and TRBJ1-4; TRBD1 agrees at 10 bases. Germline V gene data show CDR1 as MNHEY and CDR2 as SMNVEV (reference sequence). With 3 bases clipped from V and 10 bases from J, the junction kept 5 bases outside the gene matches. The CDR3 sequence is 14 residues long. The DNA of the CDR3 is TGTGCCAGCAGTTTTAGGGACAGGGGTGGAAAACTGTTTTTT. Translating gives CASSFRDRGGKLFF.

This clonotype was seen repeatedly, ten times or more. This chain uses TRBV13 with TRBJ1-5; a weak D match, TRBD1 (6 bases). Germline V gives CDR1 PRHDT, CDR2 FYEKMQ (reference sequence). CDR3 length: 15 residues. Trimming cost V 4 bases and J 4 bases, with 14 bases left between them. CDR3 loop: CASSWGADPNQPQHF. In nucleotides, the CDR3 is TGTGCCAGCAGCTGGGGGGCCGACCCGAATCAGCCCCAGCATTTT.

The chain has TRBV5-1 and TRBJ2-3; weak D call: TRBD1 (6 bases). The germline V and J ends were trimmed by 4 bases and 4 bases, with 19 bases remaining between them. The CDR3 has 16 residues. Germline CDR1 reads SGHRS; CDR2 reads YFSETQ. As DNA, the CDR3 is TGCGCCAGCAGCCCCTCAGGGGAGCGCAGGGCAGATACGCAGTATTTT. Protein: CASSPSGERRADTQYF.

This clonotype has at least ten counts. This rearrangement joins TRBV7-9 to TRBJ1-6; the D is unclear. The V end was cut by 2 bases, the J end by 12 bases, with 8 bases between. Per germline, CDR1 SEHNR and CDR2 FQNEAQ (reference sequence). The CDR3 consists of 12 residues. CDR3 loop: CASSLLVEPLHF. The CDR3, as DNA: TGTGCCAGCAGCTTACTGGTTGAACCCCTCCACTTT.

This clonotype was recorded many times. V gene TRBV4-1 combines with J gene TRBJ2-7; TRBD2 matches 8 bases. Germline CDR1 MGHRA, CDR2 YSYEKL. J lost 6 bases, V lost 0 bases, and 16 bases had no gene match. The CDR3 contains 18 residues. The CDR3 nucleotides read TGCGCCAGCAGCCAAGATTGGGCGAGCGGGAGTGCTGGGGTCGAGCAGTACTTC. This translates into CASSQDWASGSAGVEQYF.

The V gene is TRBV7-9, the J gene TRBJ1-2, with TRBD1 as a possible D gene (5 bases). CDR1 and CDR2 (germline): SEHNR, FQNEAQ (reference sequence). The CDR3 sequence is 12 residues long. V lost 4 bases, J lost 7 bases, and 10 bases lay in between. CDR3 DNA: TGTGCCAGCAGCTCCGCGGGGGGTGGCTACACCTTC. Amino acids: CASSSAGGGYTF. The full variable domain, with the rest looked up from reference TRBV7-9 and TRBJ1-2, is DTGVSQNPRHKITKRGQNVTFRCDPISEHNRLYWYRQTLGQGPEFLTYFQNEAQLEKSRLLSDRFSAERPKGSFSTLEIQRTEQGDSAMYLCASSSAGGGYTFGSGTRLTVV.

The V call is TRBV19, the J call TRBJ1-6; 8 nucleotides align to TRBD1. J lost 15 bases, V lost 9 bases, and 13 bases had no gene match. The CDR3 totals 13 residues. The germline V gene encodes CDR1 LNHDA and CDR2 SQIVND (reference sequence). The CDR3 reads CASSGTGPGHLHF. For the CDR3, the DNA is TGTGCCAGCTCCGGGACAGGACCCGGGCACCTCCACTTT.

There are many counts of this clonotype. The rearrangement uses TRBV5-1 and TRBJ2-2; D gene uncertain. With 4 bases removed from V and 4 bases from J, the gap between germline ends came to 11 bases. The germline gives CDR1 SGHRS, CDR2 YFSETQ. This CDR3 spans 14 amino acids. The CDR3 region is CASSPGRLTGELFF. The DNA for the CDR3 is TGCGCCAGCAGCCCCGGTCGACTCACCGGGGAGCTGTTTTTT.

The chain has TRBV2 and TRBJ1-5; TRBD1 might be the D (6 bases). V lost 5 bases and J lost 1, with 12 bases in between. CDR3 size: 15 residues. Germline V gene data show CDR1 as SNHLY and CDR2 as FYNNEI. CDR3 sequence reads: CASSFRGGSNQPQHF. The CDR3 DNA reads as TGTGCCAGCAGTTTCAGGGGCGGAAGCAATCAGCCCCAGCATTTT. The full variable domain, in which reference TRBV2 and TRBJ1-5 provide the parts outside the CDR3, is EPEVTQTPSHQVTQMGQEVILRCVPISNHLYFYWYRQILGQKVEFLVSFYNNEISEKSEIFDDQFSVERPDGSNFTLKIRSTKLEDSAMYFCASSFRGGSNQPQHFGDGTRLSIL.

The rearrangement uses TRBV30 and TRBJ2-2; no reliable D call. The CDR3 length is 12 residues. CDR1 is GTSNPN, CDR2 SVGIG, per germline (reference sequence). V lost 4 bases, J lost 4 bases, and 7 bases lay in between. The CDR3 region is CAWTESTGELFF. The CDR3 bases are TGTGCCTGGACTGAGTCCACCGGGGAGCTGTTTTTT.

In this sample, this clonotype turned up many times. CDR3 coding DNA: TGTGCCAGCAGCTTAACTGTATACGAGCAGTACTTC. Its translation: CASSLTVYEQYF. The rearrangement joins TRBV7-9 to TRBJ2-7; D uncertain. The CDR3 length is 12 residues. The V gene's germline CDR1 is SEHNR and CDR2 FQNEAQ (reference sequence). Trimming left V 2 bases short and J 4 bases short, with 6 bases between.

DNA for the CDR3: TGCAGCGTGGGGGGGACGGGGACTGAAGCTTTCTTT. Residues: CSVGGTGTEAFF. The chain combines TRBV29-1 with TRBJ1-1, with D tentatively TRBD1 (5 bases). V was cut by 6 bases and J by 5 bases, with 13 bases left in between. The V gene's germline CDR1 is SQVTM and CDR2 ANQGSEA. The CDR3 contains 12 residues.

This clonotype has at least ten counts. The chain carries TRBV7-2 and TRBJ2-7, with D unclear. Germline CDR1 and CDR2: SGHTA and FQGNSA. Trimming took off 1 base at V and 5 bases at J, with 9 bases between the two ends. This CDR3 comprises 13 residues. This CDR3 is CASSLVGIDEQYF. In DNA form, the CDR3 reads TGTGCCAGCAGCTTAGTTGGGATAGACGAGCAGTACTTC.

The rearrangement joins TRBV7-9 to TRBJ1-1, with 7 bases that match TRBD1. The CDR3 loop spans 14 amino acids. The J segment lost 1 base and the V segment lost 6 bases, leaving 5 bases of the junction unmatched. Germline-derived CDR1 and CDR2 are SEHNR and FQNEAQ (reference sequence). CDR3 nucleotides: TGTGCCAGCAGGCGTGGACAGGCGAACACTGAAGCTTTCTTT. Amino acids: CASRRGQANTEAFF.

Ten or more counts support this clonotype. This chain uses TRBV14 with TRBJ1-1; perhaps TRBD1 as D (6 bases). The CDR3 consists of 16 residues. V dropped 0 bases and J dropped 6 bases, with 17 bases sitting between them. The germline V gene encodes CDR1 SGHDN and CDR2 FVKESK. CDR3 nucleotide sequence: TGTGCCAGCAGCCAAGACATAGGACAGCAGATTCCTGAAGCTTTCTTT. It specifies CASSQDIGQQIPEAFF.

Many counts were recorded for this clonotype. The chain couples TRBV4-1 to TRBJ1-1; D possibly corresponds to TRBD1 (6 bases). From germline, CDR1 is MGHRA and CDR2 YSYEKL. The ends were cut back, 3 bases at V and 6 bases at J, with 23 bases in the middle. The CDR3 totals 17 residues. Written as DNA, the CDR3 is TGCGCCAGCAGCCATGGAGGGGTGGGGGGGCCACATCCTGAAGCTTTCTTT. Translated: CASSHGGVGGPHPEAFF.